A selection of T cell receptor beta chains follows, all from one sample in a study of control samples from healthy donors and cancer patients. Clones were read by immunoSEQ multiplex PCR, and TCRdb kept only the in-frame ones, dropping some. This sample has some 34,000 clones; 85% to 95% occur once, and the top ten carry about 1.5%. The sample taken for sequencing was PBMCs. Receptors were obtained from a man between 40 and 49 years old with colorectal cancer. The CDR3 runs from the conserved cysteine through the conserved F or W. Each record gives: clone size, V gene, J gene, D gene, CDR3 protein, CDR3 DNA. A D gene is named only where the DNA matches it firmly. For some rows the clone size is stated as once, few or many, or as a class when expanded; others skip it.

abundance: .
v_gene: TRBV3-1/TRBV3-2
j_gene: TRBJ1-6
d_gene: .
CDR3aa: CASSQGTVDNSPLHF
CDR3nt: TGTGCCAGCAGCCAGGGGACGGTAGATAATTCACCCCTCCACTTT

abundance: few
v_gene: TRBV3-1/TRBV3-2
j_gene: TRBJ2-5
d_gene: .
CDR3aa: CASSPADARGTQYF
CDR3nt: TGTGCCAGCAGCCCCGCGGACGCCCGGGGGACCCAGTACTTC

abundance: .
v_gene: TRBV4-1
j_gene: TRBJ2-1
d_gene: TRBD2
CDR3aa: CASSQAWSGGALEQFF
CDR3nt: TGCGCCAGCAGCCAAGCGTGGAGCGGGGGGGCCCTTGAGCAGTTCTTC

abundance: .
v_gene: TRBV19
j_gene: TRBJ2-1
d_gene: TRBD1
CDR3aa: CASSSGQKYNEQFF
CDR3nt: TGTGCCAGTAGTTCGGGACAGAAATACAATGAGCAGTTCTTC

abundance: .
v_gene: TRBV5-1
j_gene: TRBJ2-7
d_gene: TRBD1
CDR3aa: CASSPGTGGYEQYF
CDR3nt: TGCGCCAGCAGTCCCGGGACAGGGGGCTACGAGCAGTACTTC

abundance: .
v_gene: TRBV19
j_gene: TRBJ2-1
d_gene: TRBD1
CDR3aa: CASSRDRGNSNNEQFF
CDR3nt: TGTGCCAGTAGTAGGGACAGGGGAAATTCAAACAATGAGCAGTTCTTC

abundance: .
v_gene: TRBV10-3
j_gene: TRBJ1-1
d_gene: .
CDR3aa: CAISESQGEAFF
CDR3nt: TGTGCCATCAGTGAGTCCCAGGGAGAAGCTTTCTTT

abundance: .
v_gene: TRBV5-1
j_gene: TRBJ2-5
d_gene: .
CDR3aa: CASSLERVGRETQYF
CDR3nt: TGCGCCAGCAGCTTGGAAAGGGTTGGGAGGGAGACCCAGTACTTC

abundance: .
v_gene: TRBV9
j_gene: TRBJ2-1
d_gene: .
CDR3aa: CASSPTSGRSSEQFF
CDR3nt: TGTGCCAGCAGCCCGACAAGTGGACGGAGTAGTGAGCAGTTCTTC

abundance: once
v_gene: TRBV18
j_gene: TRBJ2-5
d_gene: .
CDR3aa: CASSFGGPQETQYF
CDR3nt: TGTGCCAGCTCGTTCGGGGGACCCCAAGAGACCCAGTACTTC

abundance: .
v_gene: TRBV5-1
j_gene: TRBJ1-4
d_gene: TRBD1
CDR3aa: CASSTGGAGEKLFF
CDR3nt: TGCGCCAGCAGCACAGGGGGCGCAGGAGAAAAACTGTTTTTT

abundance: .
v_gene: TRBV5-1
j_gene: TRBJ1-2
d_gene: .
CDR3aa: CASSPQPRGSNYGYTF
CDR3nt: TGCGCCAGCAGCCCGCAACCCCGGGGGAGTAACTATGGCTACACCTTC

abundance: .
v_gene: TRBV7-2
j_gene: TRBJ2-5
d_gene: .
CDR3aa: CASSLAGALSFMTAEETQYF
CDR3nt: TGTGCCAGCAGCCTAGCTGGCGCCTTAAGCTTTATGACAGCAGAAGAGACCCAGTACTTC

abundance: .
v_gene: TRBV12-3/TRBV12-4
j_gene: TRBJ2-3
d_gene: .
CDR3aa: CASSFADTQYF
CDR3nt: TGTGCCAGCAGTTTTGCAGATACGCAGTATTTT

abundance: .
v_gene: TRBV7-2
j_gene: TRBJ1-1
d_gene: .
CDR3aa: CASSPGTPLGAFF
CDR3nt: TGTGCCAGCAGTCCCGGGACACCTCTAGGGGCTTTCTTT

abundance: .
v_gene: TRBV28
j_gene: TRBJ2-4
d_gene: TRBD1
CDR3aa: CASSLTGTGLAKNIQYF
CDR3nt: TGTGCCAGCAGCCTAACCGGGACAGGGCTAGCCAAAAACATTCAGTACTTC

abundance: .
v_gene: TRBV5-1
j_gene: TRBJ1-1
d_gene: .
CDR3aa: CASSLVGMNTEAFF
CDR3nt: TGCGCCAGCAGCTTGGTAGGGATGAACACTGAAGCTTTCTTT

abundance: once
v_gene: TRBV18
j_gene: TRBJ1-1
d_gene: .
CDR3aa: CASSPPGRDLEAFF
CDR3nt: TGTGCCAGCTCACCACCAGGCAGGGACCTCGAAGCTTTCTTT

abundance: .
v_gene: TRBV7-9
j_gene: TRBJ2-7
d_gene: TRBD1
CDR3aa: CASSLEQGAYEQYF
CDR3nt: TGTGCCAGCAGCTTAGAACAGGGGGCCTACGAGCAGTACTTC

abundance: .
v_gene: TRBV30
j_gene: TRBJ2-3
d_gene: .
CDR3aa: CAWSRSSTDTQYF
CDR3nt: TGTGCCTGGAGTCGGTCTAGCACAGATACGCAGTATTTT

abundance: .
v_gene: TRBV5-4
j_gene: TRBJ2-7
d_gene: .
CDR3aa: CASRKDMSSYEQYF
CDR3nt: TGTGCCAGCAGAAAAGACATGAGCTCCTACGAGCAGTACTTC

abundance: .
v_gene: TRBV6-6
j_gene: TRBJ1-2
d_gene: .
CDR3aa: CASTPRGGWGGYTF
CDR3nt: TGTGCCAGCACCCCCAGAGGGGGGTGGGGTGGCTACACCTTC

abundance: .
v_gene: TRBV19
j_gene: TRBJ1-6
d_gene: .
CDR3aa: CASTTDSRINSPLHF
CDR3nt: TGTGCCAGTACCACGGACAGTAGAATAAATTCACCCCTCCACTTT

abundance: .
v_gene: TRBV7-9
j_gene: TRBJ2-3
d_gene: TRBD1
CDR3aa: CASRPGTGYADTQYF
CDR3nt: TGTGCCAGCAGACCCGGGACAGGGTATGCAGATACGCAGTATTTT

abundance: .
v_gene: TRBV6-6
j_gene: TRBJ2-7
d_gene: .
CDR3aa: CASTLGAISYEQYF
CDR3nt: TGTGCCAGCACTCTCGGGGCAATCTCCTACGAGCAGTACTTC

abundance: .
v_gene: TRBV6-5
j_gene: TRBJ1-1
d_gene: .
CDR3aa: CATRERLNTEAFF
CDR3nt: TGTGCCACCCGCGAGCGTCTGAACACTGAAGCTTTCTTT

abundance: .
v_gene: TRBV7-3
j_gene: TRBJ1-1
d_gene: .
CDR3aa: CASSRDRQTEAFF
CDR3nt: TGTGCCAGCAGCCGTGACAGGCAAACTGAAGCTTTCTTT

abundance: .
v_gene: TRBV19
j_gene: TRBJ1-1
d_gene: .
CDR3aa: CASSIQTPRARHPPYF
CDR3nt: TGTGCCAGTAGTATACAGACCCCCAGGGCGAGACATCCTCCGTACTTT

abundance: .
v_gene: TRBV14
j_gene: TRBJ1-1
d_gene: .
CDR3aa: CASSQTLNTEAFF
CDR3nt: TGTGCCAGCAGCCAAACCTTAAACACTGAAGCTTTCTTT

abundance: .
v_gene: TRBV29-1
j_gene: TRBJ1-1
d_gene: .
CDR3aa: CSVEGQMNTEAFF
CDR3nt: TGCAGCGTTGAAGGGCAGATGAACACTGAAGCTTTCTTT

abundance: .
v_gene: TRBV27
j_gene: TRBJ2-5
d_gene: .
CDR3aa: CASSPTNQETQYF
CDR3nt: TGTGCCAGCAGTCCAACGAACCAAGAGACCCAGTACTTC

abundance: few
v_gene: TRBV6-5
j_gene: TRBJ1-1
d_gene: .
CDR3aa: CASSRRLGAEAFF
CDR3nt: TGTGCCAGCAGTCGTCGTCTAGGGGCTGAAGCTTTCTTT

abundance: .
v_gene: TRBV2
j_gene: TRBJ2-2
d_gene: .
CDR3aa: CASTKRVAITGELFF
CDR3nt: TGTGCCAGCACCAAAAGGGTGGCTATCACCGGGGAGCTGTTTTTT

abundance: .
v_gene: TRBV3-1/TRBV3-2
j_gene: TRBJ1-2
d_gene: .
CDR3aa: CASKIGGRDYGYTF
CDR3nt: TGTGCCAGCAAGATTGGAGGGCGTGACTATGGCTACACCTTC

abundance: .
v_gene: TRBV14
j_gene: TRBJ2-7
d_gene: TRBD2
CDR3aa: CASAPAGGLPDYEQYF
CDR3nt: TGTGCCAGCGCCCCGGCGGGGGGTCTCCCTGACTATGAGCAGTACTTC

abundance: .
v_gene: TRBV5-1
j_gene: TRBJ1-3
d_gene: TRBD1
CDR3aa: CASSAGTGSGNTIYF
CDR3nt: TGCGCCAGCAGCGCCGGGACAGGGTCTGGAAACACCATATATTTT

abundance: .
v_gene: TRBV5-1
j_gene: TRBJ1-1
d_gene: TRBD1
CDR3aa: CASSPGSGQGNTEAFF
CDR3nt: TGCGCCAGCAGTCCGGGGTCCGGACAGGGAAACACTGAAGCTTTCTTT

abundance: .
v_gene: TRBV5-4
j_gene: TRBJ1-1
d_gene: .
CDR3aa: CASSLDPKGAGTEAFF
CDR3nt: TGTGCCAGCAGCTTGGACCCCAAGGGAGCGGGGACTGAAGCTTTCTTT

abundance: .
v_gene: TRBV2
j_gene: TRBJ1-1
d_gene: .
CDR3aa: CASVQNTEAFF
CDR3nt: TGTGCCAGCGTACAGAACACTGAAGCTTTCTTT

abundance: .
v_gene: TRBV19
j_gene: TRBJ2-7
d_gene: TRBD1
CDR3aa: CASSRFGTGPYEQYF
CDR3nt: TGTGCCAGTTCCCGATTCGGGACAGGGCCCTACGAGCAGTACTTC

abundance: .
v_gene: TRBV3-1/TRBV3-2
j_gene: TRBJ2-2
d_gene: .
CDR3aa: CASSLAGGTGELFF
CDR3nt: TGTGCCAGCAGCCTGGCCGGGGGAACCGGGGAGCTGTTTTTT

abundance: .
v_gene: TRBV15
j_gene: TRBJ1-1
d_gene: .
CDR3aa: CATSRDFQYTEAFF
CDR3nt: TGTGCCACCAGCAGAGATTTTCAGTACACTGAAGCTTTCTTT

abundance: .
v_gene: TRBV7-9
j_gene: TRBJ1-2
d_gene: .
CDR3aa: CASSLESPLGYTF
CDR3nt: TGTGCCAGCAGCTTAGAGTCCCCTTTGGGCTACACCTTC

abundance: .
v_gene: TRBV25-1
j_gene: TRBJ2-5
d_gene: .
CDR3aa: CASSSLKTQYF
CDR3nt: TGTGCCAGCAGTTCCCTGAAGACCCAGTACTTC

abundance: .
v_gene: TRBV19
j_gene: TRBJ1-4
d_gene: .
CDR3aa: CASNIGLATNEKLFF
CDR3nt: TGTGCCAGTAATATTGGCCTGGCAACTAATGAAAAACTGTTTTTT

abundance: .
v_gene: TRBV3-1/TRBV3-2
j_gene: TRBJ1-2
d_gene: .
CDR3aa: CASGRRSWSSRSNYGYTF
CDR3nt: TGTGCCAGCGGCAGAAGATCCTGGTCCAGCCGCTCTAACTATGGCTACACCTTC

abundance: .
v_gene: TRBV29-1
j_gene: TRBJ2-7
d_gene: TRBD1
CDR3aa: CSVETGREQYF
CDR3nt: TGCAGCGTGGAGACAGGGCGAGAGCAGTACTTC

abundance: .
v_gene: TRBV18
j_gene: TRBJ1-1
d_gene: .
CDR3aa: CASSLREDEAFF
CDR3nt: TGTGCCAGCTCACTTCGGGAGGATGAAGCTTTCTTT

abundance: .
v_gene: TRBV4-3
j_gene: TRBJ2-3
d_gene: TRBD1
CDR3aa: CASSQDPTGALGTQYF
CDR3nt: TGCGCCAGCAGCCAAGATCCGACAGGGGCCCTCGGTACGCAGTATTTT

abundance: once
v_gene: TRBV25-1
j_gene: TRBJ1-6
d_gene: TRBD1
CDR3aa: CASSERQGAAKGALHF
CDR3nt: TGTGCCAGCAGTGAAAGGCAGGGGGCTGCCAAGGGGGCCCTCCACTTT

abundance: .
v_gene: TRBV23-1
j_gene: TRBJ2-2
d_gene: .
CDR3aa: CASSQSRYGTNTGELFF
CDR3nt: TGCGCCAGCAGTCAATCGCGTTACGGAACGAACACCGGGGAGCTGTTTTTT

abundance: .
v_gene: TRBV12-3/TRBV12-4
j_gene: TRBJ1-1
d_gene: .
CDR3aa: CASSLGTEAFF
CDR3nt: TGTGCCAGCAGTTTAGGCACTGAAGCTTTCTTT

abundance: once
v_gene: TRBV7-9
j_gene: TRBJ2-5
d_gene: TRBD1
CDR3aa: CASSLVETGQETQYF
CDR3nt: TGTGCCAGCAGCTTAGTCGAGACAGGGCAAGAGACCCAGTACTTC

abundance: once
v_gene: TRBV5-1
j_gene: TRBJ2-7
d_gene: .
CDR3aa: CASSLASGRTYEQYF
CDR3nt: TGCGCCAGCAGCTTGGCCTCGGGGCGTACCTACGAGCAGTACTTC